This record looks at one T cell receptor beta chain sequence and its context. Compared with germline, one end of the junction differs, possibly owing to a read error. TCRdb itself ran the RT-PCR reads through MiXCR, one entry per CDR3 protein. The table records hundreds of thousands of distinct CDR3 sequences, more than 15% of them present only once. The sample originates from a study of patients and donors after allogeneic stem cell transplantation. Looked up from germline, CDR1 is LGHNA and CDR2 is YNFKEQ. The CDR3 runs 17 residues. The sample consisted of blood, either unsorted or a sorted T cell fraction (not recorded which). This TCR came from a human donor who was either an allogeneic HSCT recipient or a stem cell or donor lymphocyte infusion donor (not recorded which). It is not recorded whose cells these are; they may come from a transplant donor. The chain combines TRBV4-2 with TRBJ2-3; D possibly corresponds to TRBD1 (6 bases). The CDR3 region is CASTQEQGRLSTDTQYF. The CDR3 bases are TGTGCCAGCACCCAAGAACAGGGAAGACTGAGCACAGATACGCAGTATTTT.